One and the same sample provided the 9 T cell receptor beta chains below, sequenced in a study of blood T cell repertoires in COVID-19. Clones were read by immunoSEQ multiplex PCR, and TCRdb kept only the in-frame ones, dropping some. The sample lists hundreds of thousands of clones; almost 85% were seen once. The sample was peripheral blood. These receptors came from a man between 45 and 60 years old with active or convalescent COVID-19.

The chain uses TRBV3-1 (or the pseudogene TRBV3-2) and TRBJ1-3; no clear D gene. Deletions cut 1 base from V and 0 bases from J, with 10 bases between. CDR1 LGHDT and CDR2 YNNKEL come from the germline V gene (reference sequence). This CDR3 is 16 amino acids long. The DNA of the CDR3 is TGTGCCAGCAGCCAAGGGCGGCCGGACTCTGGAAACACCATATATTTT. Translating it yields CASSQGRPDSGNTIYF.

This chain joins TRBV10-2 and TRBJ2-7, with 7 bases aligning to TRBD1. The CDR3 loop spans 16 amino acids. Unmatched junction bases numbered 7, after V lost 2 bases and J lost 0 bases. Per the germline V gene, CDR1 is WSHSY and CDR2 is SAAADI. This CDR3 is CASSEPGTASSYEQYF. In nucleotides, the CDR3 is TGCGCCAGCAGTGAGCCCGGGACAGCATCCTCCTACGAGCAGTACTTC.

The CDR3 region has the DNA TGTGCCAGCAGTTACGGGACAGGGGGCTGGGGGGAAAAACTGTTTTTT. It translates to CASSYGTGGWGEKLFF. The rearrangement uses TRBV6-8 and TRBJ1-4, with 12 nucleotides matching TRBD1. V lost 2 bases, J lost 8 bases, and 6 bases stayed unmatched. Germline CDR1 and CDR2: MNHGY and SAAAGT. There are 16 residues in the CDR3.

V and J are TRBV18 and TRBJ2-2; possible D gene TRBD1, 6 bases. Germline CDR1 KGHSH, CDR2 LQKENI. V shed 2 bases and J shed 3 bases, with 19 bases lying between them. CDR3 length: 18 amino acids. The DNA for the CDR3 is TGTGCCAGCTCACCATTCACTCCAGGGGAGACTCACACCGGGGAGCTGTTTTTT. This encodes CASSPFTPGETHTGELFF.

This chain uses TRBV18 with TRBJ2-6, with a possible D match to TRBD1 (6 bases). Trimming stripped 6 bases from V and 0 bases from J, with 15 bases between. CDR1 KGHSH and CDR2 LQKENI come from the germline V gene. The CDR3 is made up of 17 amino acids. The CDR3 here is CASSRLTGDSGANVLTF. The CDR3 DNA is TGTGCCAGCTCCCGACTGACAGGTGACTCTGGGGCCAACGTCCTGACTTTC.

CDR3 protein: CASSIRGDREGTEAFF. CDR3 DNA: TGCGCCAGCAGCATACGAGGGGACAGGGAAGGCACTGAAGCTTTCTTT. The gene calls are TRBV5-1 and TRBJ1-1, with 9 bases fitting TRBD1. The germline CDR1 and CDR2 sequences are SGHRS and YFSETQ. After removal of 4 bases from V and 4 bases from J, the junction contained 11 bases not matched to a gene. CDR3 size: 16 residues.

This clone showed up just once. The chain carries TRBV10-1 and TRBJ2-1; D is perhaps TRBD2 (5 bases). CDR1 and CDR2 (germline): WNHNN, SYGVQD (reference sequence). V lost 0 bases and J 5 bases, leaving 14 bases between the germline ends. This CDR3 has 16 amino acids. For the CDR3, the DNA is TGCGCCAGCAGTGAGTCTCGCCCGAGCGGTGACAATGAGCAGTTCTTC. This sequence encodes CASSESRPSGDNEQFF.

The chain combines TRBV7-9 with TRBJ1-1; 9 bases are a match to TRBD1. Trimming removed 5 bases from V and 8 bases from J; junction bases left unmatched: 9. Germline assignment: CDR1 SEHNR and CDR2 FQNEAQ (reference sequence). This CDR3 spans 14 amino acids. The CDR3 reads CASSPVVGQGEAFF. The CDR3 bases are TGTGCCAGCAGCCCAGTTGTCGGACAGGGGGAAGCTTTCTTT. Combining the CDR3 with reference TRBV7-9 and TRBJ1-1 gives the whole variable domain DTGVSQNPRHKITKRGQNVTFRCDPISEHNRLYWYRQTLGQGPEFLTYFQNEAQLEKSRLLSDRFSAERPKGSFSTLEIQRTEQGDSAMYLCASSPVVGQGEAFFGQGTRLTVV.

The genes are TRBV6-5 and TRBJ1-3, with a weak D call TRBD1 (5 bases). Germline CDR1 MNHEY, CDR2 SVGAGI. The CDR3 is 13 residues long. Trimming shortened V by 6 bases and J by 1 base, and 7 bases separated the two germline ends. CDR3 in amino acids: CASSGGSGNTIYF. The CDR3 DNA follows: TGTGCCAGCAGCGGGGGATCTGGAAACACCATATATTTT.